The 30 T cell receptor beta chains in this list originate from one sample, sequenced in a study of T cell repertoires in cytomegalovirus infection. TCRdb itself ran the reads through MiXCR, one entry per CDR3 protein. The sample lists approximately 730,000 distinct CDR3 sequences, around 32% seen once, with roughly 20% in the top ten. No cognate antigen is known for these TCRs. Sequences were derived from cultured PBMCs, sampled from culture after CMV antigen stimulation. The receptor set was obtained from a human donor in good health (CMV status not recorded). Some clones in this sample may be carry-over from other donors' samples.

This clonotype has more than one count but fewer than ten. The genes are TRBV7-2 and TRBJ1-1; D is unresolved. The germline V gene has CDR1 SGHTA and CDR2 FQGNSA. The CDR3 loop spans 14 amino acids. The germline V and J ends were trimmed by 1 base and 11 bases, with 17 bases remaining between them. CDR3: CASSLGIGFGVAFF. The CDR3 DNA follows: TGTGCCAGCAGCTTAGGTATCGGGTTTGGGGTGGCTTTCTTT.

This clonotype occurred a few times. The genes are TRBV12-3 or TRBV12-4 and TRBJ2-3, with 7 bases fitting TRBD1. With 5 bases clipped from V and 0 bases from J, the junction kept 5 bases outside the gene matches. The CDR3 has 15 amino acids. DNA of the CDR3: TGTGCCAGCAGTGCGCAGGGGGTTAGCACAGATACGCAGTATTTT. It translates to CASSAQGVSTDTQYF.

The rearrangement joins TRBV28 to TRBJ1-1; D unresolved. Between the trimmed V and J ends, which lost 3 bases and 5 bases, there was a span of 13 bases. Per the germline V gene, CDR1 is MDHEN and CDR2 is SYDVKM. CDR3 length: 14 residues. CDR3 sequence: CASSFGRDGTEAFF. CDR3 coding DNA: TGTGCCAGCAGTTTCGGGAGGGATGGAACTGAAGCTTTCTTT.

This clonotype was seen at least ten times. This chain joins TRBV7-2 and TRBJ2-7; D is undetermined. This CDR3 spans 14 amino acids. The germline CDR1 and CDR2 sequences are SGHTA and FQGNSA. V shed 4 bases and J shed 0 bases, with 10 bases lying between them. The CDR3: CASSYGRASYEQYF. CDR3 bases: TGTGCCAGCAGCTACGGACGGGCCTCCTACGAGCAGTACTTC.

The chain combines TRBV6-1 with TRBJ2-5, with TRBD2 matching over 8 bases. This CDR3 has 16 residues. Germline V gene lookup returns CDR1 MNHNS and CDR2 SASEGT. The J segment lost 4 bases and the V segment lost 6 bases, leaving 13 bases of the junction unmatched. The CDR3 reads CASRASGGLGGETQYF. The CDR3 DNA reads as TGTGCCAGCAGGGCCAGCGGGGGTTTGGGAGGAGAGACCCAGTACTTC.

This clonotype was counted a few times. This chain joins TRBV6-1 and TRBJ1-3; maybe TRBD1 (5 bases). Germline V gives CDR1 MNHNS, CDR2 SASEGT. V gave up 11 bases and J gave up 6 bases, with 14 bases separating them. CDR3 length: 12 residues. CDR3 loop: CAAGRAVNTIYF. The CDR3 coding sequence is TGTGCCGCGGGGCGGGCTGTAAACACCATATATTTT.

The chain recombines TRBV7-9 with TRBJ2-5; D may be TRBD2 (6 bases). This CDR3 region has 16 residues. Trimming removed 3 bases from V and 2 bases from J, with 16 bases in between. Germline CDR1 reads SEHNR; CDR2 reads FQNEAQ (reference sequence). The CDR3 DNA is TGTGCCAGCAGCTTCCCTTCGGGCGGGGAGCAAGAGACCCAGTACTTC. Its protein product is CASSFPSGGEQETQYF. Full variable domain (rest looked up from reference TRBV7-9 and TRBJ2-5): DTGVSQNPRHKITKRGQNVTFRCDPISEHNRLYWYRQTLGQGPEFLTYFQNEAQLEKSRLLSDRFSAERPKGSFSTLEIQRTEQGDSAMYLCASSFPSGGEQETQYFGPGTRLLVL.

The chain has TRBV4-1 and TRBJ2-5; D is tentatively TRBD1 or TRBD2 (5 bases each). This CDR3 is built from 14 residues. The ends were cut back, 1 base at V and 5 bases at J, with 11 bases in the middle. Looked up from germline, CDR1 is MGHRA and CDR2 is YSYEKL. As DNA, the CDR3 is TGCGCCAGCAGCCAAGGTCAGGGAGCGGAGACCCAGTACTTC. Protein product: CASSQGQGAETQYF.

The V and J genes are TRBV10-3 and TRBJ2-5; TRBD1 aligns across 7 bases. Losses at the gene ends were 4 bases for V and 1 base for J; bases not matched to a gene: 0. CDR3 size: 13 residues. Germline V gene lookup returns CDR1 ENHRY and CDR2 SYGVKD. CDR3 residues: CAISGDSQETQYF. Here the CDR3 DNA reads TGTGCCATCAGTGGGGACAGCCAAGAGACCCAGTACTTC.

Regarding this clonotype: One end of the junction does not line up with germline, which may come from a read error. J is TRBJ1-5 and V is TRBV4-1, with unresolved D. Germline V gene sequence: CDR1 MGHRA, CDR2 YSYEKL. The CDR3 runs to 13 residues. CDR3 residues: CPSSQVSNQPQHF. The CDR3 DNA is TGCCCCAGCAGCCAAGTGAGCAATCAGCCCCAGCATTTT.

In this sample, this clonotype turned up a few times. The V and J genes are TRBV11-2 and TRBJ1-6; 7 nucleotides match TRBD1. The germline CDR1 and CDR2 sequences are SGHAT and FQNNGV. V lost 4 bases to trimming and J lost 9 bases; unmatched junction nucleotides: 6. This CDR3 has 14 amino acids. The CDR3 nucleotides read TGTGCCAGCAGCTCGGGACAGACTGGTTCACCCCTCCACTTT. Encoded protein: CASSSGQTGSPLHF.

The count of this clonotype is one. The chain carries TRBV20-1 and TRBJ1-3; 9 bases fit TRBD1. With 7 bases clipped from V and 8 bases from J, the junction kept 9 bases outside the gene matches. This CDR3 is built from 13 residues. Germline-derived CDR1 and CDR2 are DFQATT and SNEGSKA (reference sequence). In DNA, the CDR3 is TGCAGTGGATTTACAGGGGGCGCAGACACCATATATTTT. Its translation is CSGFTGGADTIYF.

In this sample, this clonotype turned up many times. The chain uses TRBV7-2 and TRBJ2-7; D possibly corresponds to TRBD1 (6 bases). The CDR3 contains 18 residues. Trimming stripped 4 bases from V and 5 bases from J, with 27 bases between. Germline CDR1 SGHTA, CDR2 FQGNSA. CDR3 DNA sequence: TGTGCCAGCAGCTCGTACTTGGGCACCGGGACAAGAAATAACGAGCAGTACTTC. Its protein product is CASSSYLGTGTRNNEQYF.

This clonotype appeared a few times. The rearrangement joins TRBV6-2 or TRBV6-3 to TRBJ1-3; maybe TRBD1 (5 bases). Germline V gene data show CDR1 as MNHEY and CDR2 as SVGEGT. There are 17 residues in the CDR3. Trimming removed 2 bases at V and 0 bases at J, with 14 bases between. The CDR3 nucleotides are TGTGCCAGCAGTTACGCGAGGGGCCTTAACTCTGGAAACACCATATATTTT. Amino acids: CASSYARGLNSGNTIYF.

There are a few counts of this clonotype. The CDR3 DNA follows: TGTGCCAGCAGACACAGAGGGGAGCAGTACTTC. This gives the protein CASRHRGEQYF. V usage is TRBV6-2 or TRBV6-3 and J usage is TRBJ2-7; D perhaps matches TRBD2 (5 bases). The V gene lost 6 bases and the J gene lost 7 bases, with 10 bases spanning the gap. This CDR3 comprises 11 residues. The germline gives CDR1 MNHEY, CDR2 SVGEGT.

Ten or more counts support this clonotype. The CDR3 is CASSPLGGATEAFF. The CDR3, as DNA: TGTGCCAGCAGCCCCCTAGGAGGGGCCACTGAAGCTTTCTTT. The genes are TRBV7-2 and TRBJ1-1, with D perhaps TRBD1 (5 bases). The V end lost 5 bases, the J end lost 4 bases, and 14 bases lay between the germline ends. CDR1 SGHTA and CDR2 FQGNSA come from the germline V gene. This CDR3 is built from 14 residues.

The chain combines TRBV19 with TRBJ1-5; TRBD1 agrees at 8 bases. The junction had 8 bases not matched to a gene; V was cut back by 7 bases and J by 3 bases. Germline V lookup: CDR1 LNHDA, CDR2 SQIVND (reference sequence). The CDR3 covers 15 residues. CDR3 bases: TGTGCCAGTACGCGGACAGGGTTAACCAATCAGCCCCAGCATTTT. Translated, it gives CASTRTGLTNQPQHF.

A few counts support this clonotype. The rearrangement joins TRBV7-2 to TRBJ2-2; TRBD1 aligns across 7 bases. The CDR3 extends over 16 amino acids. Germline-derived CDR1 and CDR2 are SGHTA and FQGNSA. Trimming cost V 5 bases and J 3 bases; bases outside gene matches: 9. CDR3 in DNA: TGTGCCAGCAGCCGAACAGGGGATCGGGACACCGGGGAGCTGTTTTTT. It specifies CASSRTGDRDTGELFF.

This clonotype showed up just a few times. The rearrangement joins TRBV5-6 to TRBJ2-7; TRBD2 agrees at 11 bases. This CDR3 spans 16 amino acids. Germline V lookup: CDR1 SGHDT, CDR2 YYEEEE. Unmatched junction bases numbered 9, after V lost 5 bases and J lost 2 bases. CDR3 nucleotide sequence: TGTGCCAGCAGGCTCAGAGGGACTAGCGGAGCCTACGAGCAGTACTTC. Protein product: CASRLRGTSGAYEQYF. Looking up the rest from reference TRBV5-6 and TRBJ2-7 gives the full variable domain: DAGVTQSPTHLIKTRGQQVTLRCSPKSGHDTVSWYQQALGQGPQFIFQYYEEEERQRGNFPDRFSGHQFPNYSSELNVNALLLGDSALYLCASRLRGTSGAYEQYFGPGTRLTVT.

This clonotype was found a few times. V usage is TRBV19 and J usage is TRBJ1-1, with 11 bases fitting TRBD1. This CDR3 spans 11 amino acids. Germline V gene sequence: CDR1 LNHDA, CDR2 SQIVND (reference sequence). With 8 bases clipped from V and 10 bases from J, the junction kept 3 bases outside the gene matches. The CDR3 region is CASWTGGSAFF. The CDR3 nucleotides read TGTGCCAGTTGGACAGGGGGCTCAGCTTTCTTT.

The gene calls are TRBV27 and TRBJ1-3; D gene unclear. Germline values: CDR1 MNHEY, CDR2 SMNVEV (reference sequence). Trimming took off 4 bases at V and 7 bases at J, with 11 bases between the two ends. CDR3 length equals 13 residues. The CDR3 sequence is CASSSDPWNTIYF. The CDR3 nucleotides are TGTGCCAGCAGTTCCGACCCGTGGAACACCATATATTTT.

This clonotype was recorded once. This could be a read error, since a much larger clone is one nucleotide away. The chain uses TRBV7-2 and TRBJ2-3; 10 positions agree with TRBD1. With V trimmed by 5 bases and J by 4 bases, 9 bases remained unmatched. The germline V gene has CDR1 SGHTA and CDR2 FQGNSA. The CDR3 is 16 residues long. CDR3 region: CASSVYWDRGSDTQYF. In DNA form, the CDR3 reads TGTGCCAGCAGCGTTTACTGGGACAGGGGTTCAGATACGCAGTATTTT.

This clonotype was detected a few times. The CDR3 spells CASSDSLLSYEQYF. The CDR3, as DNA: TGTGCCAGCAGCGACTCCCTATTATCCTACGAGCAGTACTTC. The chain uses TRBV5-4 and TRBJ2-7; no clear D gene. With 4 bases removed from V and 1 base from J, the gap between germline ends came to 12 bases. Per germline, CDR1 SGHNT and CDR2 YYREEE (reference sequence). The CDR3 has 14 amino acids.

V usage is TRBV4-1 and J usage is TRBJ2-6, with D hard to call. CDR1 is MGHRA, CDR2 YSYEKL, per germline. Trimming shortened V by 6 bases and J by 0 bases, and 9 bases separated the two germline ends. CDR3 length: 15 residues. The CDR3 loop reads CASSARNSGANVLTF. CDR3 coding DNA: TGCGCCAGCAGTGCCAGGAACTCTGGGGCCAACGTCCTGACTTTC.

The V gene is TRBV10-3, the J gene TRBJ1-1, with no clear D. The V gene lost 0 bases and the J gene lost 4 bases, with 12 bases spanning the gap. Germline CDR1 reads ENHRY; CDR2 reads SYGVKD. This CDR3 region has 15 residues. The CDR3 DNA is TGTGCCATCAGTGAGTCGAGGCAGGAAGGCACTGAAGCTTTCTTT. Its protein is CAISESRQEGTEAFF.

This chain links TRBV14 with TRBJ2-1; weak D call: TRBD2 (6 bases). The CDR3 has 12 residues. V was clipped by 1 base and J by 10 bases, with 8 bases between them. Per the germline V gene, CDR1 is SGHDN and CDR2 is FVKESK. The CDR3 is CASSQGLAEQFF. For the CDR3, the DNA is TGTGCCAGCAGCCAAGGCCTAGCGGAGCAGTTCTTC.

The gene calls are TRBV19 and TRBJ2-1, with 9 bases fitting TRBD2. Germline V gives CDR1 LNHDA, CDR2 SQIVND (reference sequence). Trimming at V came to 3 bases and at J to 10 bases, leaving 10 bases not matched to a gene. The CDR3 spans 15 residues. CDR3 DNA sequence: TGTGCCAGTAGTATCCAGGCGGGAGGGCCCGGGGAGCAGTTCTTC. Residues: CASSIQAGGPGEQFF.

There are a few counts of this clonotype. The chain links TRBV7-6 to TRBJ2-1, with 9 bases matching TRBD1. Per germline, CDR1 SGHVS and CDR2 FNYEAQ. V trimming: 5 bases; J trimming: 8 bases; junction bases outside the gene matches: 4. The CDR3 length is 13 residues. CDR3 sequence reads: CASSHRGRDEQFF. CDR3 bases: TGTGCCAGCAGCCACAGGGGGCGAGATGAGCAGTTCTTC.

This clonotype was detected only once. A single base separates this from a much larger clone, so it may be a read error. V is TRBV12-3 or TRBV12-4 and J is TRBJ1-1; D unclear. The CDR3 totals 13 residues. V was cut by 7 bases and J by 4 bases, with 13 bases left in between. In DNA form, the CDR3 reads TGTGCCAGCACACGGCAACCCTCCACTGAAGCTTTCTTT. Amino acid sequence: CASTRQPSTEAFF.

V gene TRBV6-2 or TRBV6-3 combines with J gene TRBJ2-2; D gene uncertain. V shed 6 bases and J shed 5 bases, with 10 bases lying between them. CDR1 and CDR2 (germline): MNHEY, SVGEGT. CDR3 size: 13 residues. The CDR3 here is CASSLPRTGELFF. The CDR3 nucleotides read TGTGCCAGCAGCCTACCGAGGACCGGGGAGCTGTTTTTT.